The source of this TCR beta chain is a study of cytomegalovirus exposure and HLA in healthy donors. PCR used 60 Vbeta primers and 13 Jbeta primers. Measured with immunoSEQ multiplex PCR; TCRdb has only the in-frame clones, and not every one. The sample lists roughly 120,000 clones, about 60% occurring once. Germline-derived CDR1 and CDR2 are ENHRY and SYGVKD. V was pared by 4 bases and J by 4 bases, with 7 bases of the junction left unmatched. The CDR3 extends over 15 amino acids. General observations from the study: Based on reports, TCR beta sequences accurately predicted HLA-A and HLA-B alleles for most subjects. Most of the CMV-associated TCR beta chains (in a later analysis) appeared to be HLA-restricted. The authors later linked a missense DCLRE1C variant to TCR beta V- and J-gene trimming. It was confirmed in vitro that a few of the CMV-associated chains were specific for CMV antigens.

Worth noting for this clone: The antigen is undetermined.

Specimen: PBMCs. The receptor was isolated from a man aged 40-50 years in good health and CMV-seropositive. V and J are TRBV10-3 and TRBJ1-1; 9 nucleotides match TRBD1. The CDR3, as DNA: TGTGCCATCAGTGGGGGGGACAGGGTAGGCACTGAAGCTTTCTTT. Amino acid sequence: CAISGGDRVGTEAFF.